Below, 18 T cell receptor beta chains from the same sample are listed, as sequenced in a study of graft-versus-host responses after intestinal transplantation. Using immunoSEQ multiplex PCR, the repertoire was profiled, and TCRdb retains in-frame clones only, with some absent. Seen here are more than 50,000 clones, about 90% observed once, and the top ten hold less than 6.5%. This material consisted of PBMCs, taken more than 650 days after intestinal transplant. The receptors shown here come from a human patient who received an intestinal transplant, so some T cells may come from the graft donor.

The chain links TRBV12-5 to TRBJ1-4; TRBD1 agrees at 10 bases. Germline trimming cut 3 bases from V and 8 bases from J; bases unmatched to any gene: 12. CDR1 LGHNT and CDR2 FRNRAP come from the germline V gene. CDR3 length equals 17 residues. The DNA for the CDR3 is TGTGCTAGTGGTTTTTGGGACAGGGGCATGAGCGTAGAAAAACTGTTTTTT. Translated, it gives CASGFWDRGMSVEKLFF.

V usage is TRBV7-9 and J usage is TRBJ2-5, with TRBD1 identical over 8 bases. Looked up from germline, CDR1 is SEHNR and CDR2 is FQNEAQ (reference sequence). This CDR3 comprises 16 residues. V was clipped by 5 bases and J by 7 bases; unmatched bases: 15. CDR3 nucleotides: TGTGCCAGCAGCACGGGCCTGGGACAGGCAGGGGGGACCCAGTACTTC. It specifies CASSTGLGQAGGTQYF.

This chain connects TRBV11-2 to TRBJ1-4; TRBD1 matches at 8 bases. Losses at the gene ends were 3 bases for V and 8 bases for J; bases not matched to a gene: 5. This CDR3 region has 14 residues. CDR1 is SGHAT and CDR2 is FQNNGV in the germline V gene. The CDR3 loop reads CASSFDRGREKLFF. CDR3 DNA sequence: TGTGCCAGCAGCTTTGACAGGGGTCGGGAAAAACTGTTTTTT.

The chain is built from TRBV5-8 and TRBJ2-5, with TRBD2 matching 12 bases. Gene TRBJ2-7 matches the end of the DNA better, so the J call may be wrong. The germline gives CDR1 SGHTS, CDR2 YDEGEE. The CDR3 is made up of 18 amino acids. The CDR3 spells CASSLGLAGGPLSYEQYF. The CDR3 DNA reads TGTGCCAGCAGCTTGGGGCTAGCGGGGGGGCCGTTGAGCTACGAGCAGTACTTC.

The chain carries TRBV2 and TRBJ2-7; possibly TRBD2 for D (7 bases). Between the trimmed V and J ends, which lost 3 bases and 6 bases, there was a span of 15 bases. CDR1 and CDR2 from the germline V gene are SNHLY and FYNNEI. CDR3 length: 14 amino acids. CDR3 DNA sequence: TGTGCCAGCAGTGAGGGGGGGCCGGTTGGCGAGCAGTACTTC. Translated: CASSEGGPVGEQYF.

This chain connects TRBV19 to TRBJ1-4; D gene ambiguous. Germline V lookup: CDR1 LNHDA, CDR2 SQIVND (reference sequence). V was trimmed by 5 bases and J by 3 bases, leaving 13 bases between them. The CDR3 covers 15 residues. The CDR3 DNA sequence: TGTGCCAGTAGTTGGGAGGACGGAGCTAATGAAAAACTGTTTTTT. Its translation is CASSWEDGANEKLFF.

The gene calls are TRBV4-2 and TRBJ2-1; 9 nucleotides match TRBD1. The CDR3 extends over 22 amino acids. J gave up 0 bases and V 4 bases, and 22 bases lay outside the gene matches. Germline V gives CDR1 LGHNA, CDR2 YNFKEQ. The CDR3, as DNA: TGTGCCAGCAGCCGTACCAGGGACAGGGCGAGTCCCGATTCCAGCTCCTACAATGAGCAGTTCTTC. This encodes CASSRTRDRASPDSSSYNEQFF.

The gene calls are TRBV11-2 and TRBJ2-2, with 8 positions matching TRBD1. The CDR3 length is 15 residues. Per the germline V gene, CDR1 is SGHAT and CDR2 is FQNNGV. V lost 2 bases, J lost 3 bases, and 2 bases stayed unmatched. The DNA for the CDR3 is TGTGCCAGCAGCTTACAGGGGGCAGACACCGGGGAGCTGTTTTTT. Translated: CASSLQGADTGELFF.

The chain uses TRBV2 and TRBJ1-3; no reliable D call. Trimming removed 4 bases at V and 2 bases at J, with 3 bases between. CDR1 is SNHLY and CDR2 is FYNNEI in the germline V gene. The CDR3 contains 12 residues. The CDR3 sequence: CASSGAGNTIYF. As DNA, the CDR3 is TGTGCCAGCAGTGGAGCTGGAAACACCATATATTTT.

The chain couples TRBV11-2 to TRBJ2-5; D may be TRBD2 (6 bases). The CDR3 consists of 13 residues. The V end lost 0 bases, the J end lost 11 bases, and 13 bases lay between the germline ends. Germline CDR1 SGHAT, CDR2 FQNNGV. CDR3 coding DNA: TGTGCCAGCAGCTTAGAGACGGCGAGCGGGCAGTACTTC. This encodes CASSLETASGQYF.

The chain employs TRBV5-1 and TRBJ2-2; unclear D gene. V was shortened by 2 bases and J by 4 bases, with 6 bases between the two germline ends. The CDR3 has 13 residues. Germline V lookup: CDR1 SGHRS, CDR2 YFSETQ. The CDR3 DNA reads as TGCGCCAGCAGCTTTTCGGCCACCGGGGAGCTGTTTTTT. Its protein is CASSFSATGELFF.

In DNA, the CDR3 is TGTGCCAGCAGTGACAGCTATGGCTACACCTTC. This codes for CASSDSYGYTF. V and J are TRBV2 and TRBJ1-2, with unresolved D. This CDR3 contains 11 residues. Per germline, CDR1 SNHLY and CDR2 FYNNEI. V was clipped by 3 bases and J by 4 bases, with 3 bases between them.

This rearrangement joins TRBV5-1 to TRBJ2-7, with D perhaps assigned TRBD1 or TRBD2 (5 bases each). V lost 0 bases and J 3 bases, leaving 13 bases between the germline ends. Looked up from germline, CDR1 is SGHRS and CDR2 is YFSETQ. The length of the CDR3 is 15 residues. This chain's CDR3 is CASSLARDPFYEQYF. The DNA of the CDR3 is TGCGCCAGCAGCTTGGCCAGGGACCCGTTCTACGAGCAGTACTTC.

CDR3 coding DNA: TGTGCCAGCAGTTTGACAGGGCTGTATGGCTACACCTTC. As protein: CASSLTGLYGYTF. The chain carries TRBV28 and TRBJ1-2, with 7 bases lining up with TRBD1. The ends lost 3 bases at V and 5 bases at J; junction bases unmatched: 3. This CDR3 region has 13 residues. Germline loops: CDR1 MDHEN, CDR2 SYDVKM.

The rearrangement joins TRBV18 to TRBJ1-3; 9 nucleotides align to TRBD1. V lost 5 bases to trimming and J lost 0 bases; unmatched junction nucleotides: 8. The CDR3 runs to 17 residues. Germline CDR1 and CDR2: KGHSH and LQKENI. CDR3 bases: TGTGCCAGCTCAGCCGGACAGGGGTTCCCCTCTGGAAACACCATATATTTT. Its translation: CASSAGQGFPSGNTIYF.

The chain recombines TRBV6-6 with TRBJ1-2; D ambiguous. This CDR3 comprises 15 residues. The germline CDR1 and CDR2 sequences are MNHNY and SVGAGI (reference sequence). The germline V and J ends were trimmed by 0 bases and 1 base, with 9 bases remaining between them. CDR3 DNA sequence: TGTGCCAGCAGTTACTCGATGGGTGGTAACTATGGCTACACCTTC. It codes for CASSYSMGGNYGYTF.

The V gene is TRBV9, the J gene TRBJ1-2; 7 bases align to TRBD1. Trimming took 2 bases from V and 5 from J; bases not matched to a gene: 3. Germline V gene data show CDR1 as SGDLS and CDR2 as YYNGEE. The CDR3 is made up of 13 amino acids. CDR3 sequence reads: CASSVPGQYGYTF. In DNA form, the CDR3 reads TGTGCCAGCAGCGTCCCGGGACAGTATGGCTACACCTTC.

This clone occurred once. This rearrangement joins TRBV6-5 to TRBJ2-7; 8 bases are a match to TRBD1. Trimming at V came to 5 bases and at J to 3 bases, leaving 3 bases not matched to a gene. Germline V gene data show CDR1 as MNHEY and CDR2 as SVGAGI. CDR3 size: 13 residues. The CDR3 region has the DNA TGTGCCAGCAGTCGACAGGGGAGCTACGAGCAGTACTTC. Encoded protein: CASSRQGSYEQYF.